The 21 T cell receptor beta chains below come from one sample, sequenced in a study of patients and donors after allogeneic stem cell transplantation. A single record per CDR3 protein comes from TCRdb applying MiXCR to the RT-PCR reads. Among 70,000 to 100,000 distinct CDR3 sequences listed, 5% were seen once. Source material: blood, either unsorted or a sorted T cell fraction (not recorded which). These receptors originate from a human donor who was either an allogeneic HSCT recipient or a stem cell or donor lymphocyte infusion donor (not recorded which). It is not recorded whose cells these are; they may come from a transplant donor.

This clonotype has at least ten counts. The chain has TRBV5-1 and TRBJ2-3; D ambiguous. This CDR3 is 14 amino acids long. Germline values: CDR1 SGHRS, CDR2 YFSETQ. The V and J ends lost 4 bases and 6 bases respectively, with 15 bases between them. CDR3 bases: TGCGCCAGCAGCCCGATGAGGATCGGGGATACGCAGTATTTT. Translated, it gives CASSPMRIGDTQYF. Based on the CDR3 plus reference TRBV5-1 and TRBJ2-3, the full variable domain is KAGVTQTPRYLIKTRGQQVTLSCSPISGHRSVSWYQQTPGQGLQFLFEYFSETQRNKGNFPGRFSGRQFSNSRSEMNVSTLELGDSALYLCASSPMRIGDTQYFGPGTRLTVL.

This clonotype was recorded many times. The rearrangement uses TRBV28 and TRBJ1-1; D is uncertain. Germline V gene sequence: CDR1 MDHEN, CDR2 SYDVKM. With 2 bases removed from V and 7 bases from J, the gap between germline ends came to 8 bases. The CDR3 sequence is 12 residues long. CDR3 in amino acids: CASSLVRLEAFF. The CDR3 DNA reads TGTGCCAGCAGTTTAGTAAGACTTGAAGCTTTCTTT.

This clonotype was recorded at least ten times. The V gene is TRBV20-1, the J gene TRBJ2-5; unclear D gene. The CDR3 sequence is 10 residues long. Germline-derived CDR1 and CDR2 are DFQATT and SNEGSKA (reference sequence). The ends were cut back, 6 bases at V and 7 bases at J, with 9 bases in the middle. CDR3 amino acids: CSATSGTQYF. The CDR3 DNA reads TGCAGTGCCACCAGTGGGACCCAGTACTTC.

This clonotype appeared many times. The gene calls are TRBV5-1 and TRBJ1-1; D is unclear. V dropped 2 bases and J dropped 5 bases, with 13 bases sitting between them. The CDR3 totals 14 residues. Germline lookup yields CDR1 SGHRS and CDR2 YFSETQ. CDR3 nucleotides: TGCGCCAGCAGCTTCGACCTTCCGGGGACTGAAGCTTTCTTT. It encodes CASSFDLPGTEAFF.

This clonotype was seen at least ten times. The chain carries TRBV9 and TRBJ2-1; D gene ambiguous. The CDR3 totals 18 residues. Germline V gene lookup returns CDR1 SGDLS and CDR2 YYNGEE. V lost 3 bases, J lost 5 bases, and 24 bases lay in between. The CDR3 reads CASSAGLVNRMLDNEQFF. CDR3 DNA: TGTGCCAGCAGCGCCGGGCTCGTTAACAGAATGTTGGACAATGAGCAGTTCTTC.

This clonotype was counted ten times or more. The chain links TRBV6-1 to TRBJ1-5; tentative D call: TRBD1 (5 bases). This CDR3 has 15 amino acids. Trimming cost V 7 bases and J 3 bases, with 16 bases left between them. Germline V gene sequence: CDR1 MNHNS, CDR2 SASEGT. The CDR3 loop is CASKTQGTVNQPQHF. CDR3 in DNA: TGTGCCAGCAAGACCCAGGGTACCGTCAATCAGCCCCAGCATTTT.

This clonotype has just a few counts. A read error is possible here, since a much larger clone lies one base away. CDR3 loop: CASSPTGGKDNEQFF. Here the CDR3 DNA reads TGTGCCAGCAGCCCAACGGGGGGTAAAGACAATGAGCAGTTCTTC. The genes are TRBV7-3 and TRBJ2-1, with 7 nucleotides matching TRBD2. This CDR3 is built from 15 residues. Germline V gene data show CDR1 as SGHTA and CDR2 as FQGTGA. With 5 bases clipped from V and 5 bases from J, the junction kept 9 bases outside the gene matches.

This clonotype was found many times. The chain joins TRBV5-6 to TRBJ2-3, with D unclear. This CDR3 comprises 13 residues. Trimming shortened V by 0 bases and J by 8 bases, and 10 bases separated the two germline ends. CDR1 SGHDT and CDR2 YYEEEE come from the germline V gene. CDR3 nucleotides: TGTGCCAGCAGCTTGGGCCCGGACGGTACGCAGTATTTT. This encodes CASSLGPDGTQYF.

This clonotype was observed many times. The chain couples TRBV9 to TRBJ1-2, with D maybe TRBD1 (6 bases). CDR1 is SGDLS and CDR2 is YYNGEE in the germline V gene. The CDR3 has 14 residues. V was trimmed by 4 bases and J by 5 bases, leaving 15 bases between them. CDR3 sequence: CASSPSAGEYGYTF. In nucleotides, the CDR3 is TGTGCCAGCAGCCCGTCGGCAGGGGAATATGGCTACACCTTC.

There are many counts of this clonotype. The chain joins TRBV19 to TRBJ2-2, with D unclear. This CDR3 region has 14 residues. CDR1 is LNHDA and CDR2 is SQIVND in the germline V gene (reference sequence). The ends were cut back, 6 bases at V and 2 bases at J, with 10 bases in the middle. The CDR3 DNA reads as TGTGCCAGTAGGTCACAGCGAAACACCGGGGAGCTGTTTTTT. Translated, it gives CASRSQRNTGELFF.

Ten or more counts support this clonotype. The chain has TRBV3-1 and TRBJ2-1, with 13 bases fitting TRBD2. The CDR3 loop spans 16 amino acids. Trimming cost V 4 bases and J 14 bases; bases outside gene matches: 14. From germline, CDR1 is LGHDT and CDR2 YNNKEL (reference sequence). CDR3 loop: CASSPRTSGRGGEEFF. CDR3 DNA sequence: TGTGCCAGCAGCCCCCGGACTAGCGGGAGAGGAGGGGAGGAGTTCTTC.

This clonotype has more than one count but fewer than ten. This chain links TRBV7-2 with TRBJ1-5; D not certain. This CDR3 is 15 amino acids long. Germline-derived CDR1 and CDR2 are SGHTA and FQGNSA. Trimming took 6 bases from V and 1 from J, leaving 13 bases between them. CDR3 region: CASRPAGESNQPQHF. The DNA of the CDR3 is TGTGCCAGCAGACCCGCCGGGGAAAGCAATCAGCCCCAGCATTTT. The full variable domain, in which reference TRBV7-2 and TRBJ1-5 provide the parts outside the CDR3, is GAGVSQSPSNKVTEKGKDVELRCDPISGHTALYWYRQSLGQGLEFLIYFQGNSAPDKSGLPSDRFSAERTGGSVSTLTIQRTQQEDSAVYLCASRPAGESNQPQHFGDGTRLSIL.

The rearrangement links TRBV5-4 to TRBJ2-1; 11 nucleotides line up with TRBD2. The trim removed 0 bases at V and 5 bases at J, leaving 4 bases unmatched. CDR1 and CDR2 (germline): SGHNT, YYREEE (reference sequence). This CDR3 is built from 16 residues. The CDR3 coding sequence is TGTGCCAGCAGCTTGGGGACTAGCGGGCTTAACAATGAGCAGTTCTTC. It encodes CASSLGTSGLNNEQFF.

This clonotype was recorded many times. The chain is built from TRBV5-1 and TRBJ1-2; possibly TRBD1 for D (5 bases). Deletions cut 0 bases from V and 12 bases from J, with 18 bases between. CDR1 and CDR2 from the germline V gene are SGHRS and YFSETQ. CDR3 size: 14 residues. The CDR3 nucleotides read TGCGCCAGCAGCTTGGACCCAGGGTCGGAAGCGGACACCTTC. Translation: CASSLDPGSEADTF.

By share, this clonotype ranks as medium-sized. The chain has TRBV29-1 and TRBJ2-5; TRBD2 agrees at 11 bases. Trimming at V came to 4 bases and at J to 4 bases, leaving 8 bases not matched to a gene. This CDR3 contains 15 residues. CDR1 is SQVTM and CDR2 is ANQGSEA in the germline V gene. In nucleotides, the CDR3 is TGCAGCGTTGGGATAACGGGACTAGCGGCAGAGACCCAGTACTTC. It specifies CSVGITGLAAETQYF.

This clonotype was detected ten times or more. The chain uses TRBV7-9 and TRBJ2-7, with D perhaps matching TRBD1 (6 bases). This CDR3 is built from 15 residues. V gave up 5 bases and J gave up 0 bases, with 14 bases separating them. Germline assignment: CDR1 SEHNR and CDR2 FQNEAQ (reference sequence). In nucleotides, the CDR3 is TGTGCCAGCAGCCCCGACAGGATCAGCTCCTACGAGCAGTACTTC. Protein sequence: CASSPDRISSYEQYF.

This clonotype was counted many times. The rearrangement links TRBV7-9 to TRBJ2-1, with a weak D call TRBD1 (6 bases). The ends were cut back, 3 bases at V and 7 bases at J, with 16 bases in the middle. This CDR3 region has 15 residues. The germline CDR1 and CDR2 sequences are SEHNR and FQNEAQ (reference sequence). This CDR3 reads CASSFRDILRNEQFF. In DNA form, the CDR3 reads TGTGCCAGCAGCTTCCGGGACATATTACGGAATGAGCAGTTCTTC.

This clonotype was counted between two and nine times. The rearrangement uses TRBV12-3 or TRBV12-4 and TRBJ2-5, with TRBD2 matching over 12 bases. The CDR3 covers 16 residues. V shed 5 bases and J 4 bases; nucleotides not matched to a gene: 8. The CDR3 loop reads CASSRPLAGGVETQYF. Written as DNA, the CDR3 is TGTGCCAGCAGTCGACCTCTAGCGGGAGGGGTAGAGACCCAGTACTTC.

The J gene is TRBJ2-5, the V gene TRBV11-2; D possibly matches TRBD1 or TRBD2 (6 bases each). CDR1 and CDR2 from the germline V gene are SGHAT and FQNNGV. This CDR3 is 16 amino acids long. V lost 6 bases, J lost 5 bases, and 22 bases lay in between. CDR3 region: CASRSIRGGRMETQYF. The CDR3 region has the DNA TGTGCCAGCAGGAGTATACGAGGGGGGCGGATGGAGACCCAGTACTTC.

The table lists this clonotype with many counts. The chain couples TRBV5-1 to TRBJ1-1, with D uncertain. The CDR3 has 15 amino acids. The germline gives CDR1 SGHRS, CDR2 YFSETQ. Between the trimmed V and J ends, which lost 4 bases and 4 bases, there was a span of 17 bases. Here the CDR3 reads CASSPQREAGTEAFF. The CDR3 DNA sequence: TGCGCCAGCAGCCCCCAAAGGGAGGCTGGCACTGAAGCTTTCTTT. Full variable domain (rest looked up from reference TRBV5-1 and TRBJ1-1): KAGVTQTPRYLIKTRGQQVTLSCSPISGHRSVSWYQQTPGQGLQFLFEYFSETQRNKGNFPGRFSGRQFSNSRSEMNVSTLELGDSALYLCASSPQREAGTEAFFGQGTRLTVV.

At least ten counts were recorded for this clonotype. The J gene is TRBJ1-3, the V gene TRBV3-1; no clear D. CDR1 LGHDT and CDR2 YNNKEL come from the germline V gene (reference sequence). Trimming removed 4 bases from V and 1 base from J, with 8 bases in between. The CDR3 spans 14 residues. The CDR3 DNA is TGTGCCAGCAGCCCGCTCTTATCTGGAAACACCATATATTTT. Protein: CASSPLLSGNTIYF.